The sequence of this T cell receptor (beta chain) was determined in a study of T cell responses to AZD1222 COVID-19 vaccine. Profiled with immunoSEQ multiplex PCR; TCRdb holds only in-frame clones, not every one. The sample consists of some 200,000 clones, about 92% of them appearing once. Worth noting for this clone: Its specificity is not known.

This CDR3 comprises 15 residues. V was pared by 4 bases and J by 9 bases, with 14 bases of the junction left unmatched. Germline V gene data show CDR1 as MNHEY and CDR2 as SVGAGI. General study findings and limits: Spike-specific TCR depth and breadth grew after two AZD1222 doses. Clonal diversity may have been underestimated, and the donors were mostly white British, with more females than males. Baseline antibody screening turned up just a handful of seropositive AZD1222 recipients.

This clonotype was sampled from an adult in good health. This material consisted of peripheral blood, taken on day 0 of MenACWY control vaccination. This sequence joins TRBV6-5 and TRBJ1-2, with 7 bases lining up with TRBD1. CDR3 protein: CASSFGRQGGSSYTF. For the CDR3, the DNA is TGTGCCAGCAGTTTCGGGCGCCAGGGGGGTAGTAGCTACACCTTC.